These T cell receptor beta chains were read from a single sample in a study of cytomegalovirus exposure and HLA in healthy donors. Assay: immunoSEQ multiplex PCR; the TCRdb copy retains only in-frame clones and omits some. The table records some 170,000 clones, around 86% of them present only once. The sample was PBMCs. The receptors were sampled from a man under 40 in good health and CMV-seropositive. The CDR3 runs from the conserved cysteine through the conserved F or W. Fields, in order: D gene, CDR3 length, clone size, V gene, J gene, CDR3 protein, CDR3 DNA. The D gene is left open where the match is weak. Size is stated for part of the rows, as once, few or many counts, or as a class when the clone is expanded.

>.|15|.|TRBV11-3|TRBJ2-1
CASSTQGGDYNEQFF
TGTGCCAGCAGCACACAAGGCGGGGATTACAATGAGCAGTTCTTC
>TRBD2|17|.|TRBV4-1|TRBJ2-3
CASSPIAGGPSRDTQYF
TGCGCCAGCAGCCCAATAGCGGGAGGGCCCTCTAGAGATACGCAGTATTTT
>.|14|once|TRBV29-1|TRBJ2-1
CSVVLDVTYNEQFF
TGCAGCGTAGTACTAGATGTGACCTACAATGAGCAGTTCTTC
>.|15|.|TRBV6-5|TRBJ1-1
CASSYSWEKNTEAFF
TGTGCCAGCAGTTACTCTTGGGAGAAGAACACTGAAGCTTTCTTT
>.|15|.|TRBV25-1|TRBJ2-5
CASSEYNAPQETQYF
TGTGCCAGCAGTGAATATAATGCCCCCCAAGAGACCCAGTACTTC
>TRBD2|17|many|TRBV27|TRBJ2-3
CASRPSMGEGRPDTQYF
TGTGCCAGCCGCCCATCTATGGGGGAGGGCCGCCCAGATACGCAGTATTTT
>.|18|.|TRBV5-1|TRBJ2-2
CASSLAFLAIGSTGELFF
TGCGCCAGCAGCTTGGCCTTTCTAGCGATCGGGAGCACCGGGGAGCTGTTTTTT
>TRBD2|15|.|TRBV9|TRBJ2-1
CASSTGTSDGNEQFF
TGTGCCAGCAGCACCGGGACTAGCGACGGGAATGAGCAGTTCTTC
>TRBD1|15|.|TRBV7-6|TRBJ2-5
CASSLEPGQGETQYF
TGTGCCAGCAGCTTAGAGCCCGGACAGGGGGAGACCCAGTACTTC
>.|19|.|TRBV11-2|TRBJ1-3
CASSLDWAGLPSSGNTIYF
TGTGCCAGCAGCTTAGATTGGGCAGGGTTGCCCTCCTCTGGAAACACCATATATTTT
>.|11|.|TRBV6-5|TRBJ2-7
CAIARGHEQYF
TGTGCCATCGCCAGGGGACACGAGCAGTACTTC
>.|14|.|TRBV7-2|TRBJ1-5
CASSGRTGNQPQHF
TGTGCCAGCAGCGGACGGACGGGGAATCAGCCCCAGCATTTT
>.|12|.|TRBV19|TRBJ1-5
CASSTAIYPQHF
TGTGCCAGTAGTACCGCAATCTATCCCCAGCATTTT
>.|17|.|TRBV7-3|TRBJ2-7
CASSLATYAGQPYEQYF
TGTGCCAGCAGCTTAGCCACCTACGCGGGACAACCTTACGAGCAGTACTTC
>.|15|.|TRBV4-3|TRBJ2-3
CASSQDESSTDTQYF
TGCGCCAGCAGCCAAGATGAAAGCTCCACAGATACGCAGTATTTT
>TRBD1|15|few|TRBV7-9|TRBJ1-2
CASSSGTGANYGYTF
TGTGCCAGCAGTTCCGGGACAGGAGCTAACTATGGCTACACCTTC
>.|14|.|TRBV28|TRBJ1-1
CASSPDNGGTEAFF
TGTGCCAGCAGTCCAGACAACGGAGGAACTGAAGCTTTCTTT
>TRBD1|15|few|TRBV6-5|TRBJ1-2
CASGRTGGAYYGYTF
TGTGCCAGCGGCAGGACAGGGGGCGCATACTATGGCTACACCTTC
>.|12|once|TRBV7-9|TRBJ2-5
CASSLVGQTQYF
TGTGCCAGCAGCTTAGTTGGACAGACCCAGTACTTC
>.|14|.|TRBV7-9|TRBJ1-2
CASSLARLGDSYTF
TGTGCCAGCAGCTTAGCACGGCTTGGAGATAGCTACACCTTC
>.|16|.|TRBV4-3|TRBJ1-4
CASSRQTQGIDEKLFF
TGCGCCAGCAGCCGCCAAACACAGGGAATCGATGAAAAACTGTTTTTT
>.|15|few|TRBV11-2|TRBJ1-1
CASSLGQVMNTEAFF
TGTGCCAGCAGCTTAGGACAGGTCATGAACACTGAAGCTTTCTTT
>TRBD1|16|.|TRBV5-6|TRBJ2-1
CASRPATGGANNEQFF
TGTGCCAGCAGGCCAGCTACAGGGGGCGCGAATAATGAGCAGTTCTTC
>TRBD2|18|.|TRBV9|TRBJ2-3
CASSVAGTSGIIEDTQYF
TGTGCCAGCAGCGTAGCTGGGACTAGCGGGATTATCGAGGATACGCAGTATTTT
>.|15|once|TRBV5-1|TRBJ2-3
CASSVDTGSTDTQYF
TGCGCCAGCAGCGTGGACACGGGTAGCACAGATACGCAGTATTTT
>TRBD2|15|.|TRBV18|TRBJ2-5
CASSPLGTNQETQYF
TGTGCCAGCTCACCACTCGGGACTAACCAAGAGACCCAGTACTTC
>.|15|.|TRBV6-5|TRBJ1-5
CASSAGGSYNQPQHF
TGTGCCAGCAGCGCTGGGGGGTCCTACAATCAGCCCCAGCATTTT
>.|15|.|TRBV9|TRBJ2-1
CASSVYGQSGDEQFF
TGTGCCAGCAGCGTATACGGACAGTCCGGGGACGAGCAGTTCTTC
>.|12|.|TRBV28|TRBJ2-2
CASSFWVGELFF
TGTGCCAGCAGTTTCTGGGTTGGGGAGCTGTTTTTT
>TRBD1|13|.|TRBV30|TRBJ1-2
CAWRGQGLGGYTF
TGTGCCTGGAGAGGACAGGGTTTAGGTGGCTACACCTTC
>TRBD1|15|once|TRBV5-6|TRBJ2-7
CASSLGTGAFYEQYF
TGTGCCAGCAGCTTAGGGACAGGGGCGTTTTACGAGCAGTACTTC
>.|15|.|TRBV2|TRBJ2-1
CASSDLGDAYNEQFF
TGTGCCAGCAGTGATCTGGGGGACGCCTACAATGAGCAGTTCTTC
>.|13|.|TRBV7-9|TRBJ2-5
CASSPLGSETQYF
TGTGCCAGCAGCCCACTAGGGTCCGAGACCCAGTACTTC
>.|12|once|TRBV19|TRBJ2-1
CASSAQGNEQFF
TGTGCCAGTAGTGCACAGGGCAATGAGCAGTTCTTC
>.|14|.|TRBV15|TRBJ1-1
CATSRGDGWTEAFF
TGTGCCACCAGCAGAGGGGACGGGTGGACTGAAGCTTTCTTT
>.|14|.|TRBV28|TRBJ2-1
CASSTTGSYNEQFF
TGTGCCAGCAGTACAACAGGTTCCTACAATGAGCAGTTCTTC
>.|15|.|TRBV2|TRBJ2-2
CANKDRDPRTGELFF
TGTGCCAACAAAGACCGGGACCCTAGGACCGGGGAGCTGTTTTTT
>.|15|.|TRBV5-1|TRBJ1-1
CASSLVTVANTEAFF
TGCGCCAGCAGCTTGGTGACAGTCGCTAACACTGAAGCTTTCTTT
>.|13|.|TRBV7-3|TRBJ2-1
CASSHDRHNEQFF
TGTGCCAGCAGCCATGACAGACACAATGAGCAGTTCTTC
>.|13|.|TRBV10-3|TRBJ1-5
CAISDFAYQPQHF
TGTGCCATCAGTGATTTTGCCTATCAGCCCCAGCATTTT
>.|15|.|TRBV28|TRBJ1-2
CASSAESRPNYGYTF
TGTGCCAGCAGTGCCGAGAGCAGGCCGAACTATGGCTACACCTTC
>.|19|.|TRBV4-3|TRBJ1-2
CASSQGPPGSGGLNYGYTF
TGCGCCAGCAGCCAAGGTCCCCCAGGGTCCGGGGGACTTAACTATGGCTACACCTTC
>.|17|.|TRBV7-9|TRBJ1-5
CASSLARAGDSNQPQHF
TGTGCCAGCAGCTTAGCGAGGGCAGGGGATAGCAATCAGCCCCAGCATTTT
>TRBD1|14|.|TRBV2|TRBJ2-3
CASRDRTGADTQYF
TGTGCCAGCAGAGATAGGACAGGGGCAGATACGCAGTATTTT
>.|15|few|TRBV19|TRBJ2-2
CASSIGSSRAGELFF
TGTGCCAGTAGTATAGGGAGTAGTAGGGCCGGGGAGCTGTTTTTT
>.|15|.|TRBV7-2|TRBJ2-3
CASSADYLSTDTQYF
TGTGCCAGCAGCGCCGACTACCTTAGCACAGATACGCAGTATTTT
>.|21|.|TRBV15|TRBJ2-4
CATSRPSWDERGAGVKNIQYF
TGTGCCACCAGCAGACCGTCGTGGGACGAACGCGGGGCAGGGGTCAAAAACATTCAGTACTTC
>.|15|.|TRBV2|TRBJ2-1
CASSGLKGSYNEQFF
TGTGCCAGCAGTGGGCTAAAGGGGTCCTACAATGAGCAGTTCTTC
>TRBD1|14|.|TRBV27|TRBJ2-1
CASTDDRVINEQFF
TGTGCCAGCACCGATGACAGGGTCATCAATGAGCAGTTCTTC
>TRBD1|16|once|TRBV7-2|TRBJ2-2
CASSQDWTGVTGELFF
TGTGCCAGCAGCCAAGACTGGACAGGGGTCACCGGGGAGCTGTTTTTT
>.|11|.|TRBV30|TRBJ2-2
CAWRVTGELFF
TGTGCCTGGAGGGTAACCGGGGAGCTGTTTTTT
>TRBD1|16|.|TRBV2|TRBJ2-4
CASSELQGRAKNIQYF
TGTGCCAGCAGTGAACTACAGGGGAGAGCCAAAAACATTCAGTACTTC
>.|15|few|TRBV2|TRBJ1-3
CASSVEGNSGNTIYF
TGTGCCAGCAGTGTGGAGGGCAACTCTGGAAACACCATATATTTT
>.|14|.|TRBV2|TRBJ2-2
CASSVRGNTGELFF
TGTGCCAGCAGTGTTCGGGGGAACACCGGGGAGCTGTTTTTT
>TRBD1|14|once|TRBV6-6|TRBJ2-7
CASSYSRGYYEQYF
TGTGCCAGCAGTTACTCCAGGGGGTACTACGAGCAGTACTTC
>.|14|few|TRBV7-2|TRBJ1-5
CASSLGWGIKPQHF
TGTGCCAGCAGCTTAGGTTGGGGAATCAAGCCCCAGCATTTT
>.|14|.|TRBV2|TRBJ2-3
CASSLRAVADTQYF
TGTGCCAGCAGCCTGAGGGCGGTGGCAGATACGCAGTATTTT
>TRBD1|17|once|TRBV4-2|TRBJ2-1
CASSQVKGQGGYNEQFF
TGTGCCAGCAGCCAGGTTAAAGGACAGGGTGGCTACAATGAGCAGTTCTTC
>.|15|.|TRBV4-3|TRBJ2-7
CASSQDARGALEQYF
TGCGCCAGCAGCCAAGATGCGAGGGGGGCCCTAGAGCAGTACTTC